This is a list of T cell receptor beta chains from one sample in a study of T cells in Graves' hyperthyroidism and ophthalmopathy. MiXCR was run by TCRdb on the multiplex PCR reads, yielding one entry per CDR3 protein. The sample shows about 500,000 distinct CDR3 sequences, approximately 15% of them seen only once. Material for sequencing was blood. All receptors derive from a woman between 18 and 30 years old with Graves' hyperthyroidism. Each CDR3 is given without its conserved first and last residue. Fields, in order: CDR3 protein, D gene, J gene, V gene. A D gene is named only where the DNA matches it firmly.

CDR3 protein: ASSLASNNSPLH
D gene: -
J gene: TRBJ1-6
V gene: TRBV5-1

CDR3 protein: ATGTLLGEQY
D gene: -
J gene: TRBJ2-7
V gene: TRBV6-1

CDR3 protein: ASSQRPDEQY
D gene: -
J gene: TRBJ2-7
V gene: TRBV5-1

CDR3 protein: ASSIGTGVPDTQY
D gene: TRBD1
J gene: TRBJ2-3
V gene: TRBV5-8

CDR3 protein: SAKRQASNEKLF
D gene: -
J gene: TRBJ1-4
V gene: TRBV20-1

CDR3 protein: ASSPNPSGTGVHGYT
D gene: TRBD1
J gene: TRBJ1-2
V gene: TRBV4-3

CDR3 protein: SARDDRLASNEQF
D gene: TRBD2
J gene: TRBJ2-1
V gene: TRBV20-1

CDR3 protein: SAAGVGQPQH
D gene: -
J gene: TRBJ1-5
V gene: TRBV20-1

CDR3 protein: AARRQRVDDTQY
D gene: -
J gene: TRBJ2-3
V gene: TRBV20-1

CDR3 protein: ASSRLAGAPDTQY
D gene: TRBD2
J gene: TRBJ2-3
V gene: TRBV2

CDR3 protein: ASSESKNTGQSYNEQF
D gene: TRBD1
J gene: TRBJ2-1
V gene: TRBV25-1

CDR3 protein: ASSPGLAGSRETQY
D gene: TRBD2
J gene: TRBJ2-5
V gene: TRBV6-1

CDR3 protein: ASSYRGSDEQY
D gene: -
J gene: TRBJ2-7
V gene: TRBV6-5

CDR3 protein: SARMGLGTYEQY
D gene: TRBD2
J gene: TRBJ2-7
V gene: TRBV20-1

CDR3 protein: ASSEDPKYTEAF
D gene: -
J gene: TRBJ1-1
V gene: TRBV2

CDR3 protein: ASSEGGLSSYEQY
D gene: -
J gene: TRBJ2-7
V gene: TRBV6-1

CDR3 protein: ASSLGTVLNTEAF
D gene: -
J gene: TRBJ1-1
V gene: TRBV7-9

CDR3 protein: ASSHGRGHQETQY
D gene: TRBD1
J gene: TRBJ2-5
V gene: TRBV6-1

CDR3 protein: ASTHRVGEQF
D gene: -
J gene: TRBJ2-1
V gene: TRBV6-2/TRBV6-3

CDR3 protein: ASSFGDRESYEQY
D gene: -
J gene: TRBJ2-7
V gene: TRBV12-3/TRBV12-4

CDR3 protein: ASSLSPGQGDSNEQF
D gene: TRBD1
J gene: TRBJ2-1
V gene: TRBV5-1

CDR3 protein: ASSLFNNWNSPLH
D gene: -
J gene: TRBJ1-6
V gene: TRBV7-9

CDR3 protein: ATSRLAQLITEAF
D gene: -
J gene: TRBJ1-1
V gene: TRBV15

CDR3 protein: ASSPAEAAGSPLH
D gene: -
J gene: TRBJ1-6
V gene: TRBV2

CDR3 protein: SARDWGQLNTEAF
D gene: TRBD1
J gene: TRBJ1-1
V gene: TRBV20-1

CDR3 protein: ASSSYWTRAPEQF
D gene: TRBD2
J gene: TRBJ2-1
V gene: TRBV11-2

CDR3 protein: ASSFHPGQGGTEAF
D gene: TRBD1
J gene: TRBJ1-1
V gene: TRBV11-2

CDR3 protein: ASSLAAGEIHNEQF
D gene: TRBD2
J gene: TRBJ2-1
V gene: TRBV7-2

CDR3 protein: ASSREPRGNTIY
D gene: -
J gene: TRBJ1-3
V gene: TRBV28

CDR3 protein: ASSISVQGDYEQY
D gene: -
J gene: TRBJ2-7
V gene: TRBV19

CDR3 protein: SARDLSYGYT
D gene: -
J gene: TRBJ1-2
V gene: TRBV20-1

CDR3 protein: ASSQEGLTNQPQH
D gene: -
J gene: TRBJ1-5
V gene: TRBV3-1

CDR3 protein: ASSSGTGGTGELF
D gene: TRBD1
J gene: TRBJ2-2
V gene: TRBV5-4

CDR3 protein: ASSEGRLEVDTQY
D gene: -
J gene: TRBJ2-3
V gene: TRBV6-1

CDR3 protein: ASSILPSRNGYT
D gene: -
J gene: TRBJ1-2
V gene: TRBV19

CDR3 protein: ASSPGPVYEQY
D gene: -
J gene: TRBJ2-7
V gene: TRBV18

CDR3 protein: SARIAGGNSYEQY
D gene: -
J gene: TRBJ2-7
V gene: TRBV20-1

CDR3 protein: ASTPDRGIDTQY
D gene: TRBD1
J gene: TRBJ2-3
V gene: TRBV19

CDR3 protein: ASKTGLYSYEAF
D gene: -
J gene: TRBJ1-1
V gene: TRBV28

CDR3 protein: SAREGQGRATDTQY
D gene: TRBD1
J gene: TRBJ2-3
V gene: TRBV20-1

CDR3 protein: ASSFSGGDTQY
D gene: TRBD2
J gene: TRBJ2-3
V gene: TRBV5-8

CDR3 protein: SAGLLAGGYADTQY
D gene: TRBD2
J gene: TRBJ2-3
V gene: TRBV20-1

CDR3 protein: AIQGPGNTIY
D gene: -
J gene: TRBJ1-3
V gene: TRBV10-3

CDR3 protein: ASSPLTRLSYEQY
D gene: -
J gene: TRBJ2-7
V gene: TRBV28

CDR3 protein: SLARAGGTDTQY
D gene: TRBD2
J gene: TRBJ2-3
V gene: TRBV29-1

CDR3 protein: ASSLRGYGYT
D gene: -
J gene: TRBJ1-2
V gene: TRBV12-3/TRBV12-4

CDR3 protein: SGGTGPKYLEQY
D gene: -
J gene: TRBJ2-7
V gene: TRBV20-1

CDR3 protein: ASSEVGDTQY
D gene: -
J gene: TRBJ2-3
V gene: TRBV12-3/TRBV12-4

CDR3 protein: ASGVGQHNEQF
D gene: TRBD1
J gene: TRBJ2-1
V gene: TRBV13

CDR3 protein: ASSVAPLPDYGYT
D gene: -
J gene: TRBJ1-2
V gene: TRBV9

CDR3 protein: ASLHRDRGIPDGYT
D gene: TRBD1
J gene: TRBJ1-2
V gene: TRBV2

CDR3 protein: ASSLSKYGYT
D gene: -
J gene: TRBJ1-2
V gene: TRBV5-6

CDR3 protein: ASSLARAWMAGDEQF
D gene: -
J gene: TRBJ2-1
V gene: TRBV7-6

CDR3 protein: ASSTRLAGITDTQY
D gene: TRBD2
J gene: TRBJ2-3
V gene: TRBV12-3/TRBV12-4